The 6 T cell receptor beta chains below come from one sample, sequenced in a study of blood T cells in healthy people across ages. A second about 6 to 12 cycle PCR used barcoded and J-beta primers. TCRdb analysed the 5' RACE reads with MiXCR anew, one entry per CDR3 protein. The sample carries fewer than 750,000 distinct CDR3 sequences, about 45% recorded once. The sequenced sample was blood. Source of these receptors: a man of 80 years or more in good health.

The J gene is TRBJ2-5, the V gene TRBV7-2; 9 positions match TRBD1. The DNA end is more similar to TRBJ2-7, so the J call may be wrong. This CDR3 contains 14 residues. Looked up from germline, CDR1 is SGHTA and CDR2 is FQGNSA. As DNA, the CDR3 is TGTGCCAGCAGCTCCGGGACAGGGTATCTCGAGCAGTACTTC. This encodes CASSSGTGYLEQYF.

The rearrangement links TRBV5-1 to TRBJ2-1; D is possibly TRBD1 or TRBD2 (6 bases each). Trimming stripped 5 bases from V and 7 bases from J, with 16 bases between. Germline V gene sequence: CDR1 SGHRS, CDR2 YFSETQ. The CDR3 length is 14 residues. CDR3 sequence: CASRKEGDSNEQFF. The CDR3 DNA follows: TGCGCCAGCAGGAAGGAGGGGGATAGTAATGAGCAGTTCTTC. Supplemented by reference TRBV5-1 and TRBJ2-1, the full variable domain reads KAGVTQTPRYLIKTRGQQVTLSCSPISGHRSVSWYQQTPGQGLQFLFEYFSETQRNKGNFPGRFSGRQFSNSRSEMNVSTLELGDSALYLCASRKEGDSNEQFFGPGTRLTVL.

In this sample, this clonotype turned up a few times. The chain recombines TRBV5-1 with TRBJ2-1; TRBD1 aligns across 10 bases. Trimming cost V 5 bases and J 8 bases; bases outside gene matches: 10. Germline lookup yields CDR1 SGHRS and CDR2 YFSETQ. This CDR3 spans 15 amino acids. The CDR3 region has the DNA TGCGCCAGCAGTTTCTGGGACAGGGGTCCCGATGAGCAGTTCTTC. This translates into CASSFWDRGPDEQFF.

The chain couples TRBV7-2 to TRBJ1-4; unclear D gene. The CDR3 has 14 residues. From germline, CDR1 is SGHTA and CDR2 FQGNSA. Deletions cut 1 base from V and 8 bases from J, with 11 bases between. The CDR3 loop reads CASSLVGSREKLFF. CDR3 bases: TGTGCCAGCAGCTTAGTGGGGTCCAGGGAAAAACTGTTTTTT.

CDR3: CSARPGLAGTYEQYF. CDR3 nucleotide sequence: TGCAGTGCTAGACCCGGACTAGCGGGAACCTACGAGCAGTACTTC. The chain recombines TRBV20-1 with TRBJ2-7; TRBD2 aligns across 12 bases. The CDR3 totals 15 residues. J was trimmed by 2 bases and V by 2 bases; bases with no gene match: 4. From germline, CDR1 is DFQATT and CDR2 SNEGSKA (reference sequence).

This sequence joins TRBV20-1 and TRBJ1-1; no clear D gene. In germline, CDR1 is DFQATT, CDR2 SNEGSKA (reference sequence). V was cut by 6 bases and J by 1 base, with 9 bases left in between. The CDR3 is 12 residues long. In DNA, the CDR3 is TGCAGTGCCCCCAGACCGAACACTGAAGCTTTCTTT. As protein: CSAPRPNTEAFF.